The 25 T cell receptor beta chains below were found in one sample sequenced in a study of cytomegalovirus exposure and HLA in healthy donors. With 60 Vbeta and 13 Jbeta primers, the PCR was carried out. The table came from immunoSEQ multiplex PCR; TCRdb's copy has only in-frame clones and leaves some out. This repertoire comprises approximately 46,000 clones; its ten largest clones make up about 8%. Sequenced material: PBMCs. These receptors all stem from a male donor in good health and CMV-seronegative.

The chain has TRBV7-6 and TRBJ1-1; D is unresolved. V lost 5 bases to trimming and J lost 0 bases, with 25 bases between them. The CDR3 spans 19 residues. CDR1 and CDR2 from the germline V gene are SGHVS and FNYEAQ. The CDR3 DNA reads TGTGCCAGCAGCCCCACCGGTCCCCCGCCGGGAGCACTGAACACTGAAGCTTTCTTT. Protein sequence: CASSPTGPPPGALNTEAFF. The entire variable domain, with the rest obtained from reference TRBV7-6 and TRBJ1-1, is as follows: GAGVSQSPRYKVTKRGQDVALRCDPISGHVSLYWYRQALGQGPEFLTYFNYEAQQDKSGLPNDRFSAERPEGSISTLTIQRTEQRDSAMYRCASSPTGPPPGALNTEAFFGQGTRLTVV.

CDR3 amino acids: CASSSQGDTQYF. In DNA, the CDR3 is TGTGCCAGCAGCTCTCAGGGTGATACGCAGTATTTT. The chain has TRBV5-6 and TRBJ2-3; D may be TRBD1 (5 bases). CDR3 size: 12 residues. CDR1 is SGHDT, CDR2 YYEEEE, per germline. V was cut by 3 bases and J by 6 bases, with 8 bases left in between.

The chain is built from TRBV11-2 and TRBJ1-4, with TRBD1 matching over 7 bases. This CDR3 is 15 amino acids long. Germline CDR1 SGHAT, CDR2 FQNNGV. Trimming cost V 5 bases and J 5 bases; bases outside gene matches: 8. This chain's CDR3 is CASSLGTVRNEKLFF. CDR3 coding DNA: TGTGCCAGCAGCCTCGGGACAGTAAGAAATGAAAAACTGTTTTTT. The full variable domain, in which reference TRBV11-2 and TRBJ1-4 provide the parts outside the CDR3, is EAGVAQSPRYKIIEKRQSVAFWCNPISGHATLYWYQQILGQGPKLLIQFQNNGVVDDSQLPKDRFSAERLKGVDSTLKIQPAKLEDSAVYLCASSLGTVRNEKLFFGSGTQLSVL.

CDR3 in DNA: TGTGCCAGCAGTTACTCCGATGTTAGCTCCTACGAGCAGTACTTC. This encodes CASSYSDVSSYEQYF. V gene TRBV6-6 combines with J gene TRBJ2-5, with no clear D. The J call is uncertain, as TRBJ2-7 better fits the DNA end. Germline V lookup: CDR1 MNHNY, CDR2 SVGAGI (reference sequence). This CDR3 has 15 residues.

The chain recombines TRBV30 with TRBJ2-7; 7 bases map to TRBD1. V lost 4 bases and J lost 3; bases outside the gene matches: 9. Germline CDR1 reads GTSNPN; CDR2 reads SVGIG (reference sequence). This CDR3 contains 14 residues. CDR3 in DNA: TGTGCCTGGAATACTGACAGGGTCGACTACGAGCAGTACTTC. It specifies CAWNTDRVDYEQYF.

The CDR3 DNA reads TGTGCCAGCAGCCAGGGACAGGGCGCAGAGCCCCAGCATTTT. It encodes CASSQGQGAEPQHF. This sequence joins TRBV5-8 and TRBJ1-5; TRBD1 matches 9 bases. Germline CDR1 is SGHTS and CDR2 is YDEGEE. There are 14 residues in the CDR3. With V trimmed by 4 bases and J by 8 bases, 7 bases remained unmatched.

V and J are TRBV19 and TRBJ1-2; 10 bases map to TRBD1. The CDR3 covers 14 residues. V was pared by 4 bases and J by 5 bases, with 4 bases of the junction left unmatched. Germline V gives CDR1 LNHDA, CDR2 SQIVND (reference sequence). The CDR3 DNA follows: TGTGCCAGTAGTAGCCGGGACAGGGGTTATGGCTACACCTTC. This sequence encodes CASSSRDRGYGYTF.

The chain employs TRBV19 and TRBJ2-3; 8 nucleotides align to TRBD2. Germline V gene sequence: CDR1 LNHDA, CDR2 SQIVND (reference sequence). J gave up 6 bases and V 4 bases, and 9 bases lay outside the gene matches. The CDR3 sequence is 15 residues long. CDR3 nucleotide sequence: TGTGCCAGTAGTACCGAGGGACTAGGGAGGGATACGCAGTATTTT. This sequence encodes CASSTEGLGRDTQYF.

The rearrangement uses TRBV5-1 and TRBJ2-5; 9 nucleotides match TRBD2. Germline V gives CDR1 SGHRS, CDR2 YFSETQ. With 5 bases clipped from V and 4 bases from J, the junction kept 9 bases outside the gene matches. The CDR3 contains 15 residues. CDR3 amino acids: CASSLLSGRGETQYF. In DNA, the CDR3 is TGCGCCAGCAGTTTACTTAGCGGGAGAGGAGAGACCCAGTACTTC.

The chain links TRBV5-5 to TRBJ1-2; no reliable D call. The CDR3 extends over 16 amino acids. V gave up 0 bases and J gave up 0 bases, with 12 bases separating them. From germline, CDR1 is SGHKS and CDR2 YYEKEE (reference sequence). This CDR3 reads CASSLAPTESNYGYTF. DNA for the CDR3: TGTGCCAGCAGCTTGGCGCCCACAGAATCTAACTATGGCTACACCTTC.

The CDR3 bases are TGTGCCAGTAGTATAGTTCCGGGACAGCAAGCTTTCTTT. This translates into CASSIVPGQQAFF. The rearrangement uses TRBV19 and TRBJ1-1, with 7 bases matching TRBD1. Germline V gene data show CDR1 as LNHDA and CDR2 as SQIVND (reference sequence). Losses at the gene ends were 1 base for V and 9 bases for J; bases not matched to a gene: 5. The CDR3 runs to 13 residues.

The chain has TRBV7-8 and TRBJ2-2, with a tentative D call TRBD1 (5 bases). The germline V gene has CDR1 SGHVS and CDR2 FQNEAQ. The V gene lost 3 bases and the J gene lost 6 bases, with 14 bases spanning the gap. This CDR3 has 15 amino acids. This CDR3 is CASSFQGNQAGELFF. As DNA, the CDR3 is TGTGCCAGCAGCTTTCAGGGTAATCAGGCCGGGGAGCTGTTTTTT.

This rearrangement joins TRBV9 to TRBJ2-7; 11 positions agree with TRBD1. Germline-derived CDR1 and CDR2 are SGDLS and YYNGEE. This CDR3 has 16 amino acids. Losses at the gene ends were 2 bases for V and 2 bases for J; bases not matched to a gene: 6. The CDR3 nucleotides are TGTGCCAGCAGCGTGGACAGGGGGCTAGTCCCCTACGAGCAGTACTTC. Residues: CASSVDRGLVPYEQYF.

The V call is TRBV27, the J call TRBJ2-3, with 12 nucleotides matching TRBD2. CDR1 and CDR2 from the germline V gene are MNHEY and SMNVEV (reference sequence). The CDR3 is 16 residues long. Unmatched junction bases numbered 8, after V lost 3 bases and J lost 7 bases. CDR3 region: CASSFPSGGGTNTQYF. The CDR3 coding sequence is TGTGCCAGCAGTTTCCCTAGCGGGGGGGGCACGAATACGCAGTATTTT.

This CDR3 is CASRPDLVGYTF. CDR3 coding DNA: TGTGCCAGCAGACCTGATCTAGTCGGCTACACCTTC. The chain couples TRBV7-9 to TRBJ1-2; D ambiguous. With 6 bases removed from V and 8 bases from J, the gap between germline ends came to 13 bases. CDR1 and CDR2 (germline): SEHNR, FQNEAQ (reference sequence). The CDR3 consists of 12 residues.

The chain employs TRBV7-9 and TRBJ2-7; D call uncertain. The CDR3 sequence is 16 residues long. In germline, CDR1 is SEHNR, CDR2 FQNEAQ (reference sequence). V was trimmed by 6 bases and J by 5 bases, leaving 23 bases between them. CDR3 DNA: TGTGCCAGCAGTTCCCCTCCGGCTCAGTTCCGGGACGAGCAGTACTTC. Translation gives CASSSPPAQFRDEQYF.

V gene TRBV2 combines with J gene TRBJ1-4; TRBD1 matches 7 bases. The trim removed 6 bases at V and 0 bases at J, leaving 10 bases unmatched. Germline CDR1 and CDR2: SNHLY and FYNNEI. This CDR3 is 17 amino acids long. The CDR3 region is CASSGTVSGATNEKLFF. The CDR3 DNA reads as TGTGCCAGCAGCGGGACAGTTTCCGGTGCAACTAATGAAAAACTGTTTTTT. The whole variable domain, remainder taken from reference TRBV2 and TRBJ1-4, is EPEVTQTPSHQVTQMGQEVILRCVPISNHLYFYWYRQILGQKVEFLVSFYNNEISEKSEIFDDQFSVERPDGSNFTLKIRSTKLEDSAMYFCASSGTVSGATNEKLFFGSGTQLSVL.

The chain uses TRBV5-1 and TRBJ1-2, with 7 bases that match TRBD1. CDR1 and CDR2 (germline): SGHRS, YFSETQ. The V segment lost 2 bases and the J segment 6 bases; nucleotides outside the gene matches: 4. The CDR3 runs to 13 residues. The CDR3 bases are TGCGCCAGCAGCTTAGGGACAGTCGATGGCTACACCTTC. Translated, it gives CASSLGTVDGYTF.

As to this clone: A read error may produce the germline difference seen at one junction end. The J gene is TRBJ2-1, the V gene TRBV6-5; D not resolved. The germline V gene encodes CDR1 MNHEY and CDR2 SVGAGI. This CDR3 has 14 residues. CDR3: CASSYTPSDNEQFF. CDR3 sequence (DNA): TGTGCCAGCAGTTACACTCCCTCCGACAATGAGCAGTTCTTC.

The V gene is TRBV7-9, the J gene TRBJ1-1, with D unclear. Looked up from germline, CDR1 is SEHNR and CDR2 is FQNEAQ (reference sequence). The CDR3 loop spans 15 amino acids. V lost 3 bases and J 1 base, leaving 12 bases between the germline ends. CDR3 residues: CASSFYEVGNTEAFF. The CDR3 nucleotides are TGTGCCAGCAGCTTTTACGAGGTGGGGAACACTGAAGCTTTCTTT.

This chain joins TRBV7-9 and TRBJ2-5, with 8 bases matching TRBD2. The DNA end favors TRBJ2-7, so the J call may be wrong. In germline, CDR1 is SEHNR, CDR2 FQNEAQ (reference sequence). This CDR3 has 13 residues. The CDR3 region is CASSNSGTSEQYF. The CDR3 DNA reads as TGTGCCAGCAGCAACAGCGGGACTAGCGAGCAGTACTTC.

The V gene is TRBV30, the J gene TRBJ2-7; D is perhaps TRBD2 (5 bases). This CDR3 is 14 amino acids long. The germline V gene encodes CDR1 GTSNPN and CDR2 SVGIG (reference sequence). The CDR3 coding sequence is TGTGCGGGAGTGGTGGTCCGGGGATCCTACGAGCAGTACTTC. Its translation is CAGVVVRGSYEQYF.

The V and J genes are TRBV11-2 and TRBJ2-2; D remains unclear. CDR3 length: 14 amino acids. V was clipped by 5 bases and J by 7 bases, with 14 bases between them. Per the germline V gene, CDR1 is SGHAT and CDR2 is FQNNGV. The CDR3 DNA reads TGTGCCAGCAGCCCCTTCTATAATATCGGGGAGCTGTTTTTT. It translates to CASSPFYNIGELFF.

This chain uses TRBV5-6 with TRBJ1-5; no firm D call. Trimming took 0 bases from V and 0 from J, leaving 4 bases between them. The CDR3 has 14 amino acids. In germline, CDR1 is SGHDT, CDR2 YYEEEE. The CDR3 region is CASSLGSSNQPQHF. DNA of the CDR3: TGTGCCAGCAGCTTGGGGAGTAGCAATCAGCCCCAGCATTTT.

The rearrangement joins TRBV19 to TRBJ1-1; D unclear. CDR1 LNHDA and CDR2 SQIVND come from the germline V gene (reference sequence). V lost 2 bases to trimming and J lost 5 bases, with 6 bases between them. The CDR3 sequence is 12 residues long. The CDR3 coding sequence is TGTGCCAGTAGTATATCCCGGACTGAAGCTTTCTTT. Its protein product is CASSISRTEAFF.